In this sample, the clone carrying this T cell receptor (beta chain) turned up once. Germline CDR1 is SGDLS and CDR2 is YYNGEE. The trim removed 4 bases at V and 11 bases at J, leaving 19 bases unmatched. The CDR3 has 16 amino acids. A second PCR of about 6 to 12 cycles used a sample-barcoded 5' primer and a J-beta primer mix. All cDNA molecules were each tagged by a template-switch adaptor with 12 random nucleotides. TCRdb processed the 5' RACE reads anew with MiXCR; each CDR3 protein has one entry. Among more than 1.4 million distinct CDR3 sequences listed, roughly 40% were seen once. This record belongs to a study of blood T cells in healthy people across ages.

The chain links TRBV9 to TRBJ2-3; TRBD2 aligns across 7 bases. The clonotype was recovered from a woman aged 18-35 years in good health. Specimen: blood. CDR3: CASSPRLGTTLDLQYF. CDR3 nucleotides: TGTGCCAGCAGCCCGCGACTTGGGACTACCCTCGACCTGCAGTATTTT. Full variable domain (remainder filled in from reference TRBV9 and TRBJ2-3): DSGVTQTPKHLITATGQRVTLRCSPRSGDLSVYWYQQSLDQGLQFLIQYYNGEERAKGNILERFSAQQFPDLHSELNLSSLELGDSALYFCASSPRLGTTLDLQYFGPGTRLTVL.